These T cell receptor beta chains were read from a single sample in a study of T cell responses to AZD1222 COVID-19 vaccine. Assay: immunoSEQ multiplex PCR; the TCRdb copy retains only in-frame clones and omits some. This sample has more than 150,000 clones, with about 93% found just once. The sample was peripheral blood, taken 28 days after the second AZD1222 dose. The receptors derive from an adult who received the AZD1222 COVID-19 vaccine. Both conserved end residues are part of each CDR3. Each record gives: J gene, D gene, V gene, clone size, CDR3 protein, CDR3 DNA. D genes are given only for firm matches. Clone sizes are given selectively: once, few, many, or a class where the clone is expanded.

TRBJ2-2,NA,TRBV7-9,NA,CASSLVLTPTGELFF,TGTGCCAGCAGCTTAGTCCTGACACCCACCGGGGAGCTGTTTTTT
TRBJ1-4,NA,TRBV3-1/TRBV3-2,NA,CASSQVLGTNEKLFF,TGTGCCAGCAGCCAAGTCTTGGGGACTAATGAAAAACTGTTTTTT
TRBJ1-2,NA,TRBV18,NA,CASHVGGGYGYTF,TGTGCCAGCCATGTTGGGGGTGGCTATGGCTACACCTTC
TRBJ1-1,TRBD1,TRBV5-4,NA,CASSLGLGQLNTEAFF,TGTGCCAGCAGCTTGGGCTTGGGACAGTTGAACACTGAAGCTTTCTTT
TRBJ2-1,NA,TRBV4-2,NA,CASSQDGTGYNEQFF,TGTGCCAGCAGCCAAGACGGGACTGGCTACAATGAGCAGTTCTTC
TRBJ2-3,TRBD2,TRBV5-1,NA,CASSLGVLAGTTDTQYF,TGCGCCAGCAGCTTGGGAGTCCTAGCGGGGACCACAGATACGCAGTATTTT
TRBJ2-2,NA,TRBV27,NA,CASSFLTNTGELFF,TGTGCCAGCAGTTTTTTAACGAACACCGGGGAGCTGTTTTTT
TRBJ1-5,NA,TRBV11-2,NA,CASSLERGQPQHF,TGTGCCAGCAGCTTAGAGCGGGGTCAGCCCCAGCATTTT
TRBJ1-2,NA,TRBV27,NA,CASSNLGGAPGYTF,TGTGCCAGCTCCAATCTGGGGGGGGCGCCTGGCTACACCTTC
TRBJ2-3,NA,TRBV11-3,NA,CASSSPGEGDTQYF,TGTGCCAGCAGCTCGCCGGGAGAGGGGGATACGCAGTATTTT
TRBJ1-3,NA,TRBV25-1,NA,CASSEGTGSGNTIYF,TGTGCCAGCAGTGAGGGGACCGGCTCTGGAAACACCATATATTTT
TRBJ2-5,NA,TRBV12-3/TRBV12-4,NA,CASSLNREETQYF,TGTGCCAGCAGTTTAAACAGGGAGGAGACCCAGTACTTC
TRBJ2-1,NA,TRBV11-2,NA,CASSSSPTQFF,TGTGCCAGCAGCTCGTCCCCGACGCAGTTCTTC
TRBJ2-7,TRBD1,TRBV28,NA,CASSPSGTGGYEQYF,TGTGCCAGCAGTCCCTCGGGGACAGGGGGCTACGAGCAGTACTTC
TRBJ1-4,TRBD1,TRBV30,NA,CAWSAGQVIGATNEKLFF,TGTGCCTGGAGTGCAGGACAGGTTATTGGTGCAACTAATGAAAAACTGTTTTTT
TRBJ2-7,TRBD2,TRBV5-6,NA,CASSFLAGGHASYEQYF,TGTGCCAGCAGCTTTCTAGCGGGGGGGCACGCTTCCTACGAGCAGTACTTC
TRBJ1-3,NA,TRBV7-9,NA,CASSLAGDPRGNTIYF,TGTGCCAGCAGCTTAGCCGGGGATCCTCGAGGAAACACCATATATTTT
TRBJ2-2,NA,TRBV14,NA,CASSALPGGGRRAGELFF,NA
TRBJ1-2,TRBD1,TRBV6-6,NA,CASSADAGTGDF,TGTGCCAGCAGTGCAGACGCCGGGACAGGGGATTTC
TRBJ1-1,NA,TRBV29-1,NA,CSVVTGGNTEAFF,TGCAGCGTAGTGACAGGTGGGAACACTGAAGCTTTCTTT
TRBJ2-7,NA,TRBV9,NA,CASSSGGGSPYEQYF,TGTGCCAGCAGCTCAGGTGGAGGGTCCCCCTACGAGCAGTACTTC
TRBJ2-7,TRBD1,TRBV5-1,NA,CASSAAWDRISYEQYF,TGCGCCAGCAGCGCGGCCTGGGACAGGATCTCCTACGAGCAGTACTTC
TRBJ1-1,TRBD1,TRBV30,NA,CAWGRGQGGTEAFF,TGTGCCTGGGGCCGGGGACAGGGTGGAACTGAAGCTTTCTTT
TRBJ1-4,TRBD1,TRBV5-5,NA,CASSLRQGYNEKLFF,TGTGCCAGCAGCTTGAGACAGGGCTATAATGAAAAACTGTTTTTT
TRBJ1-1,NA,TRBV7-3,NA,CASSYTENTEAFF,TGTGCCAGCAGCTACACGGAGAACACTGAAGCTTTCTTT
TRBJ1-2,TRBD1,TRBV2,NA,CASSERDSMRSYTF,TGTGCCAGCAGCGAGCGGGACAGTATGAGAAGCTACACCTTC
TRBJ2-6,NA,TRBV6-1,few,CASSEEAGSGANVLTF,TGTGCCAGCAGTGAAGAGGCGGGGTCTGGGGCCAACGTCCTGACTTTC
TRBJ2-5,TRBD2,TRBV6-1,NA,CASSEQTSGRGQTQYF,TGTGCCAGCAGTGAACAGACTAGCGGGAGGGGACAGACCCAGTACTTC
TRBJ1-5,NA,TRBV10-3,once,CATNLEFNSNQPQHF,TGTGCCACGAACCTTGAATTTAATAGCAATCAGCCCCAGCATTTT
TRBJ2-7,NA,TRBV2,NA,CASSVGYEQYF,TGTGCCAGCAGTGTGGGCTACGAGCAGTACTTC
TRBJ2-7,TRBD2,TRBV19,NA,CATKGTSGAYEQYF,TGTGCCACCAAGGGGACTAGCGGGGCCTACGAGCAGTACTTC
TRBJ1-4,TRBD1,TRBV3-1/TRBV3-2,NA,CASRPAAGGLNEKLFF,TGTGCCAGCAGACCCGCCGCAGGGGGCCTTAATGAAAAACTGTTTTTT
TRBJ2-1,TRBD2,TRBV27,NA,CASSLSPAGGPSYNEQFF,TGTGCCAGCAGTTTATCCCCAGCGGGAGGGCCTTCCTACAATGAGCAGTTCTTC
TRBJ2-7,NA,TRBV21-1,NA,CASSRDRGSSYEQYF,TGTGCCAGCAGCAGGGACAGGGGGAGCTCCTACGAGCAGTACTTC
TRBJ2-7,NA,TRBV6-5,once,CASSRTWDYEQYF,TGTGCCAGCAGCCGAACATGGGACTACGAGCAGTACTTC
TRBJ2-7,NA,TRBV18,NA,CASSPPAGQPYEQYF,TGTGCCAGCTCACCACCTGCTGGACAGCCCTACGAGCAGTACTTC
TRBJ2-7,NA,TRBV5-1,NA,CASSLDRNYEQYF,TGCGCCAGCAGCTTGGACAGGAACTACGAGCAGTACTTC
TRBJ1-2,NA,TRBV19,NA,CASTGVSYGYTF,TGTGCCAGTACAGGGGTAAGCTATGGCTACACCTTC
TRBJ2-1,NA,TRBV11-3,few,CASSLQRSSYNEQFF,TGTGCCAGCAGCCTCCAACGGAGCTCCTACAATGAGCAGTTCTTC
TRBJ1-1,TRBD1,TRBV9,NA,CASSVGQGAVTEAFF,TGTGCCAGCAGCGTAGGTCAGGGGGCAGTCACTGAAGCTTTCTTT
TRBJ2-3,TRBD2,TRBV7-2,NA,CASSLFGTSITSTDTQYF,TGTGCCAGCAGCCTATTCGGGACTAGCATTACTAGCACAGATACGCAGTATTTT
TRBJ2-7,TRBD2,TRBV19,NA,CASSKGLAASYEQYF,TGTGCCAGTAGTAAGGGACTAGCGGCAAGTTACGAGCAGTACTTC
TRBJ1-2,NA,TRBV4-1,NA,CASSQPTKGQLNYGYTF,TGCGCCAGCAGCCAACCGACTAAAGGACAGCTAAACTATGGCTACACCTTC
TRBJ2-1,NA,TRBV28,NA,CASSPQPHNEQFF,TGTGCCAGCAGTCCACAACCCCACAATGAGCAGTTCTTC
TRBJ2-2,TRBD1,TRBV18,NA,CASSPSGQGPRTGELFF,TGTGCCAGCTCACCATCGGGACAGGGGCCTAGAACGGGGGAGCTGTTTTTT
TRBJ1-3,NA,TRBV27,NA,CASSELGGEGNTIYF,TGTGCCAGCAGTGAATTGGGGGGTGAAGGAAACACCATATATTTT
TRBJ2-6,TRBD2,TRBV5-1,NA,CASSLALPGLAGFGANVLTF,TGCGCCAGCAGCTTGGCATTACCGGGACTAGCGGGGTTTGGGGCCAACGTCCTGACTTTC
TRBJ1-4,NA,TRBV27,NA,CASSVDQRNEKLFF,TGTGCCAGCAGTGTGGACCAAAGGAATGAAAAACTGTTTTTT
TRBJ2-2,TRBD2,TRBV27,once,CASSPISGTNTGELFF,TGTGCCAGCAGTCCCATTAGCGGGACGAACACCGGGGAGCTGTTTTTT
TRBJ1-1,NA,TRBV5-5,NA,CASRLGITHGTEAFF,TGTGCCAGCAGGCTAGGGATAACACACGGGACTGAAGCTTTCTTT
TRBJ2-7,TRBD1,TRBV6-5,NA,CASSPGTGGGYEQYF,TGTGCCAGCAGCCCAGGGACAGGAGGGGGATACGAGCAGTACTTC
TRBJ2-7,NA,TRBV5-6,NA,CASSSEWEQYF,TGTGCCAGCAGTTCGGAATGGGAGCAGTACTTC
TRBJ1-6,TRBD1,TRBV13,once,CASSRENGQALNSPLHF,TGTGCCAGCAGCAGAGAAAACGGACAGGCGCTTAATTCACCCCTCCACTTT
TRBJ1-6,NA,TRBV7-9,NA,CASSFEGAASPLHF,TGTGCCAGCAGCTTCGAAGGGGCGGCTTCACCCCTCCACTTT
TRBJ1-2,TRBD1,TRBV18,NA,CASSAGTGEVYGYTF,TGTGCCAGCTCAGCCGGGACAGGAGAAGTCTATGGCTACACCTTC
TRBJ2-3,NA,TRBV11-3,NA,CASSHGLISTDTQYF,TGTGCCAGCAGCCATGGACTAATCAGCACAGATACGCAGTATTTT
TRBJ2-3,TRBD2,TRBV12-3/TRBV12-4,NA,CATGGDTQYF,TGTGCCACGGGAGGGGATACGCAGTATTTT
TRBJ2-3,NA,TRBV19,NA,CASSIWYALTDTQYF,TGTGCCAGTAGTATTTGGTACGCCCTCACAGATACGCAGTATTTT
TRBJ1-2,NA,TRBV6-5,many,CASSPDGNYGYTF,TGTGCCAGCAGCCCCGACGGGAACTATGGCTACACCTTC
TRBJ2-1,TRBD1,TRBV7-3,NA,CASSLGLRQGRNEQFF,TGTGCCAGCAGCTTAGGGCTGAGACAGGGCAGGAATGAGCAGTTCTTC